This T cell receptor beta chain was profiled in a study of tumor and adjacent non-tumor tissue in lung cancer. Study summary: The cohort had 12 adenocarcinoma, 2 squamous cell and 1 small cell patients.

TCRbeta libraries were built with three rounds of nested PCR, modified from ARM-PCR. In TCRdb, the multiplex PCR reads were re-called with MiXCR into one record per CDR3 protein. The data show some 100,000 distinct CDR3 sequences, roughly 60% seen once. Study-wide findings and caveats: Normal lung showed higher cumulative top 100 clone frequency than tumor.

V was cut by 6 bases and J by 2 bases, with 8 bases left in between. The CDR3 runs 12 residues. A remark on this clonotype: Its antigen is not known. It may be a read error: a sequence one base away is much more abundant.

The template was RNA from unsorted bulk tissue. The normal lung tissue was taken more than 3 cm from the tumor edge. This clonotype was obtained from a man in his thirties or forties with non-small cell lung cancer. Sample: distant non-tumor lung tissue. This rearrangement joins TRBV12-3 or TRBV12-4 to TRBJ2-7; no clear D gene. CDR3 loop: CASRGDTYEQYF. The CDR3 nucleotides are TGTGCCAGCAGAGGTGACACCTACGAGCAGTACTTC.